This TCR beta chain stems from a study of blood T cells in healthy people across ages. The second PCR ran 7 to 11 cycles with a sample-barcoded 5' primer and J-beta primers. Each CDR3 protein is one row after TCRdb ran MiXCR on the 5' RACE reads. The repertoire consists of 1.4 million or so distinct CDR3 sequences, with under 55% occurring once and the leading ten covering about 4.1%. Between the trimmed V and J ends, which lost 4 bases and 4 bases, there was a span of 13 bases. The CDR3 is 14 amino acids. Germline CDR1 is MNHEY and CDR2 is SMNVEV (reference sequence). This receptor was identified in a woman between 18 and 29 years old in good health. Material for sequencing was blood. The chain combines TRBV27 with TRBJ1-1, with D perhaps matching TRBD1 (5 bases). As DNA, the CDR3 is TGTGCCAGCAGTTCCCGAGGACAAAGCACTGAAGCTTTCTTT. It codes for CASSSRGQSTEAFF.